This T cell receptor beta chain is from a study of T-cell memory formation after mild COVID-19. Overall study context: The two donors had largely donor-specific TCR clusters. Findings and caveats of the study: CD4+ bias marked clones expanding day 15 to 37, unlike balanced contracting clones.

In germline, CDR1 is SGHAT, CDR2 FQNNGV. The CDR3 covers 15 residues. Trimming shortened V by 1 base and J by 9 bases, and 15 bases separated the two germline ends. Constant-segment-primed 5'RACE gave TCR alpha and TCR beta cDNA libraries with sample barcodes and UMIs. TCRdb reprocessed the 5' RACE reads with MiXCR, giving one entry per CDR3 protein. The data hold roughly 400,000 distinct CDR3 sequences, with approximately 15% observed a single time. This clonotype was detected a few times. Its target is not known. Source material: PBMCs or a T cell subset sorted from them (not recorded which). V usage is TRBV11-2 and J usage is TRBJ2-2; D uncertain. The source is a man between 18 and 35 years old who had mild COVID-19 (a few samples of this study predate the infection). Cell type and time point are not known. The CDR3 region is CASSLAGRAHRELFF. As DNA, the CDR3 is TGTGCCAGCAGCTTAGCGGGCCGGGCCCACAGGGAGCTGTTTTTT.